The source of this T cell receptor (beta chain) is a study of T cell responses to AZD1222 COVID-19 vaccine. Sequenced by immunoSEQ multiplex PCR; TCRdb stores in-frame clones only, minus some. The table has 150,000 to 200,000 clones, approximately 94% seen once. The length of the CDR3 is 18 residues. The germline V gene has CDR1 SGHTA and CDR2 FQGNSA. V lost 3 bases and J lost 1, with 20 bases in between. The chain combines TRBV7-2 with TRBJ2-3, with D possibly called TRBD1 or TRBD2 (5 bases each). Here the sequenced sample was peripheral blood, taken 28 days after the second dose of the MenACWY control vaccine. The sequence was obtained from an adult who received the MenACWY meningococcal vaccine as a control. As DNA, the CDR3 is TGTGCCAGCAGCTTCACGTCTTCTGGGGGAGAGGGCACAGATACGCAGTATTTT. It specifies CASSFTSSGGEGTDTQYF.